This record concerns one TCR beta chain sequence. Its antigen remains unknown. The data are from a study of chemoradiotherapy in HPV16-positive cancers. Study results and caveats: For HPV16-positive patients, expanding HPV-responsive T cells associated with longer recurrence-free survival.

The repertoire was sequenced with immunoSEQ multiplex PCR; TCRdb's copy has only in-frame clones and lacks some. In the table there are about 68,000 clones, 88% of which are singletons. The CDR3 covers 15 residues. Trimming took 0 bases from V and 1 from J, leaving 8 bases between them. CDR1 is SGDLS, CDR2 YYNGEE, per germline. The chain recombines TRBV9 with TRBJ2-1; D is uncertain. The sequencing used blood, collected from a patient who underwent chemoradiotherapy. The receptor was derived from a human donor with HPV-associated anogenital cancer. The CDR3 DNA follows: TGTGCCAGCAGCGTAGGTAGGGTTTCCTACAATGAGCAGTTCTTC. Its protein product is CASSVGRVSYNEQFF.